What follows are 17 T cell receptor beta chains derived from one specimen sequenced in a study of human T cells and chemical hapten exposure. TCRdb reprocessed the RACE reads via MiXCR and lists one record per CDR3 protein. The profile shows 65,000 or so distinct CDR3 sequences, roughly 6.1% of them singletons. The time point: healthy volunteer bleed at 6 weeks. It was from unfractionated whole blood that total RNA was extracted. The specimen was whole blood. These receptors were obtained from a female donor in good health. Some clones in this sample may be carry-over from other donors' samples.

At least ten counts were recorded for this clonotype. The chain links TRBV20-1 to TRBJ2-1, with 10 bases aligning to TRBD2. J was trimmed by 8 bases and V by 3 bases; bases with no gene match: 10. The CDR3 has 15 amino acids. Germline loops: CDR1 DFQATT, CDR2 SNEGSKA (reference sequence). CDR3 protein: CSASLAGENRDEQFF. As DNA, the CDR3 is TGCAGTGCTAGTCTAGCGGGAGAGAATAGGGATGAGCAGTTCTTC.

The sample holds many counts of this clonotype. The V and J genes are TRBV28 and TRBJ2-5; 8 positions agree with TRBD1. After removal of 5 bases from V and 4 bases from J, the junction contained 12 bases not matched to a gene. The CDR3 consists of 16 residues. Germline-derived CDR1 and CDR2 are MDHEN and SYDVKM. CDR3 nucleotide sequence: TGTGCCAGCAGTACAAACCGGGACAGGTTTAGAGAGACCCAGTACTTC. Amino acids: CASSTNRDRFRETQYF.

This clonotype was detected many times. The chain links TRBV6-5 to TRBJ2-1, with 10 bases aligning to TRBD1. CDR1 is MNHEY and CDR2 is SVGAGI in the germline V gene. This CDR3 is built from 12 residues. The V and J ends lost 2 bases and 14 bases, in that order; junction bases with no gene match: 3. CDR3 region: CASSYGTGEKFF. CDR3 coding DNA: TGTGCCAGCAGTTACGGGACAGGGGAAAAGTTCTTC.

As regards this clonotype: This clone may be a read error of a much larger clone one base away. V is TRBV29-1 and J is TRBJ2-1; 10 bases are a match to TRBD2. With 7 bases clipped from V and 5 bases from J, the junction kept 11 bases outside the gene matches. This CDR3 spans 15 amino acids. Germline loops: CDR1 SQVTM, CDR2 ANQGSEA. The CDR3: CSGKGTSGENNEQFF. CDR3 sequence (DNA): TGCAGCGGGAAAGGCACTAGCGGGGAAAACAATGAGCAGTTCTTC.

The sample holds many counts of this clonotype. The chain recombines TRBV20-1 with TRBJ2-3; D possibly corresponds to TRBD1 (5 bases). Trimming stripped 3 bases from V and 4 bases from J, with 17 bases between. The CDR3 consists of 15 residues. Germline CDR1 is DFQATT and CDR2 is SNEGSKA (reference sequence). CDR3 nucleotides: TGCAGTGCTAGCTTCCCATCAGGGATAGCAGATACGCAGTATTTT. Translated: CSASFPSGIADTQYF.

In this sample, this clonotype turned up many times. V and J are TRBV10-3 and TRBJ2-7, with 12 bases matching TRBD1. Germline trimming cut 8 bases from V and 2 bases from J; bases unmatched to any gene: 28. This CDR3 spans 22 amino acids. Germline CDR1 and CDR2: ENHRY and SYGVKD. CDR3 in amino acids: CAIGGDRGREGSSGSSPYEQYF. The DNA of the CDR3 is TGTGCCATCGGTGGGGACAGGGGGCGCGAGGGGAGTAGCGGGAGTTCTCCCTACGAGCAGTACTTC.

The genes are TRBV19 and TRBJ2-3; TRBD2 matches at 8 bases. The CDR3 loop spans 17 amino acids. The V gene's germline CDR1 is LNHDA and CDR2 SQIVND (reference sequence). V was clipped by 3 bases and J by 4 bases; unmatched bases: 12. Here the CDR3 reads CASSIAGGAGVADTQYF. DNA for the CDR3: TGTGCCAGTAGTATCGCGGGGGGAGCGGGAGTGGCAGATACGCAGTATTTT.

This clonotype was counted ten times or more. The chain combines TRBV29-1 with TRBJ2-1; D ambiguous. CDR1 and CDR2 (germline): SQVTM, ANQGSEA. The CDR3 is 12 amino acids. Trimming removed 0 bases from V and 12 bases from J, with 12 bases in between. The CDR3 reads CSVEDGRSGQFF. For the CDR3, the DNA is TGCAGCGTTGAAGATGGTAGGAGTGGGCAGTTCTTC.

This clonotype came up many times. This chain uses TRBV11-2 with TRBJ2-7, with 7 positions matching TRBD2. V was clipped by 4 bases and J by 2 bases; unmatched bases: 8. The CDR3 runs to 15 residues. Germline loops: CDR1 SGHAT, CDR2 FQNNGV. CDR3 sequence: CASSSLRGRAYEQYF. The CDR3 DNA reads as TGTGCCAGCAGCTCCCTTCGAGGGAGGGCCTACGAGCAGTACTTC.

This clonotype was observed many times. This sequence joins TRBV6-1 and TRBJ2-7; a possible D gene is TRBD2 (6 bases). Germline loops: CDR1 MNHNS, CDR2 SASEGT. The CDR3 totals 14 residues. V was cut by 6 bases and J by 1 base, with 13 bases left in between. CDR3 in amino acids: CASSDVGGSYEQYF. DNA for the CDR3: TGTGCCAGCAGCGATGTCGGGGGTTCCTACGAGCAGTACTTC.

This clonotype was counted ten times or more. This sequence joins TRBV29-1 and TRBJ1-1; 7 positions match TRBD1. The length of the CDR3 is 15 residues. The germline V gene has CDR1 SQVTM and CDR2 ANQGSEA. V was clipped by 7 bases and J by 1 base; unmatched bases: 12. The CDR3 region is CSGDPYGQANTEAFF. The CDR3 DNA reads TGCAGCGGCGACCCCTACGGACAGGCGAACACTGAAGCTTTCTTT.

This clonotype was counted ten times or more. V usage is TRBV6-6 and J usage is TRBJ2-7, with D perhaps matching TRBD2 (5 bases). Germline V gene lookup returns CDR1 MNHNY and CDR2 SVGAGI (reference sequence). This CDR3 is built from 14 residues. Trimming shortened V by 6 bases and J by 0 bases, and 12 bases separated the two germline ends. CDR3 sequence reads: CASSSARDSYEQYF. The CDR3 region has the DNA TGTGCCAGCAGCAGCGCACGGGACTCCTACGAGCAGTACTTC.

This clonotype was observed many times. The chain combines TRBV11-2 with TRBJ2-7; D perhaps matches TRBD2 (5 bases). Trimming stripped 3 bases from V and 6 bases from J, with 15 bases between. The CDR3 runs to 14 residues. Germline V gene lookup returns CDR1 SGHAT and CDR2 FQNNGV. Here the CDR3 DNA reads TGTGCCAGCAGCTTGCTAGCACAACCGGGCGAGCAGTACTTC. It specifies CASSLLAQPGEQYF. The full variable domain, its missing parts supplied by reference TRBV11-2 and TRBJ2-7, is EAGVAQSPRYKIIEKRQSVAFWCNPISGHATLYWYQQILGQGPKLLIQFQNNGVVDDSQLPKDRFSAERLKGVDSTLKIQPAKLEDSAVYLCASSLLAQPGEQYFGPGTRLTVT.

In this sample, this clonotype turned up many times. The chain is built from TRBV29-1 and TRBJ1-1; tentative D call: TRBD1 (6 bases). Germline lookup yields CDR1 SQVTM and CDR2 ANQGSEA. The CDR3 sequence is 13 residues long. V was pared by 6 bases and J by 4 bases, with 15 bases between. The CDR3 region has the DNA TGCAGCGTCCGCCAAGGGGGGGGCACTGAAGCTTTCTTT. Protein product: CSVRQGGGTEAFF.

This clonotype has a count of ten or more. This chain links TRBV12-3 or TRBV12-4 with TRBJ2-5; 8 nucleotides match TRBD1. This CDR3 spans 13 amino acids. The J segment lost 7 bases and the V segment lost 6 bases, leaving 7 bases of the junction unmatched. In DNA form, the CDR3 reads TGTGCCAGCAGCCAGACAGGGGATGGGACCCAGTACTTC. Protein: CASSQTGDGTQYF.

The gene calls are TRBV5-1 and TRBJ2-2; D might be TRBD1 or TRBD2, each matching 5 bases. The germline V gene encodes CDR1 SGHRS and CDR2 YFSETQ. This CDR3 contains 15 residues. Trimming cost V 3 bases and J 7 bases, with 16 bases left between them. Here the CDR3 reads CASSSGTATSGELFF. The CDR3 DNA sequence: TGCGCCAGCAGCTCCGGGACCGCAACAAGCGGGGAGCTGTTTTTT.

The sample holds many counts of this clonotype. The chain carries TRBV7-3 and TRBJ2-7; TRBD2 agrees at 8 bases. The CDR3 length is 14 residues. Per the germline V gene, CDR1 is SGHTA and CDR2 is FQGTGA. Trimming took 0 bases from V and 2 from J; bases not matched to a gene: 0. The CDR3 sequence: CASSLTSGAYEQYF. The CDR3 coding sequence is TGTGCCAGCAGCTTAACTAGCGGGGCCTACGAGCAGTACTTC.